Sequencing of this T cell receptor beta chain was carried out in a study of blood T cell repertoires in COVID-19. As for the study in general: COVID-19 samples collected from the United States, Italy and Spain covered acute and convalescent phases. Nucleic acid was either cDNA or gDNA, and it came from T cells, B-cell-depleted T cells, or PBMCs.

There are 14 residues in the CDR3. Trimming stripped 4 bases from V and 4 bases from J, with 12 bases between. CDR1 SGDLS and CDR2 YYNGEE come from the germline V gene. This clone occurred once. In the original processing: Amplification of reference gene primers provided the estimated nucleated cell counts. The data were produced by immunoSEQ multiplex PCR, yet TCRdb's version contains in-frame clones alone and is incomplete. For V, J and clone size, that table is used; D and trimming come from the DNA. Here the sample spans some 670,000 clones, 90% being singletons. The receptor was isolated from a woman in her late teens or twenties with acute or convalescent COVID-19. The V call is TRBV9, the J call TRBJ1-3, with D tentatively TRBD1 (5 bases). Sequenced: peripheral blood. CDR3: CASSPRQQGNTIYF. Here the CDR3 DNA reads TGTGCCAGCAGCCCCCGACAGCAAGGAAACACCATATATTTT.